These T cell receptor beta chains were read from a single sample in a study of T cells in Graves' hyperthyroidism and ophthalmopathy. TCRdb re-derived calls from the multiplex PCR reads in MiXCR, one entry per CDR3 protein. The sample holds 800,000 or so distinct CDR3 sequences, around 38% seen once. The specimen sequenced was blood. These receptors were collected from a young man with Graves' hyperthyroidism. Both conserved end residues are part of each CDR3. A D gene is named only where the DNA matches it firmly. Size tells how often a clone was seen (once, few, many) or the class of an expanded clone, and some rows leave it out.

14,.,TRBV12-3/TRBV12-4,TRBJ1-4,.,TGTGCCAGCAGTTTCACTGCCTATAATGAAAAACTGTTTTTT,CASSFTAYNEKLFF
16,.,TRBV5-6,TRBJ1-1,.,TGTGCCAGCAGCTTGGGTGGACCGGACATGAACACTGAAGCTTTCTTT,CASSLGGPDMNTEAFF
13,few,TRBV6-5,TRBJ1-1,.,TGTGCCAGCAGTTGGCAGGGTCCCACTGAAGCTTTCTTT,CASSWQGPTEAFF
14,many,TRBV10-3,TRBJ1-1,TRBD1,TGTGCCATCAGCTTACAGGGGGGCGACACTGAAGCTTTCTTT,CAISLQGGDTEAFF
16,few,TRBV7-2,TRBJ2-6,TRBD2,TGTGCCAGCAGCTTATTGGGGACTAGCGGGGCCAACGTCCTGACTTTC,CASSLLGTSGANVLTF
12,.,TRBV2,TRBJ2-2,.,TGTGCCAGCAGGTTGTCCAGGGGGGAGCTGTTTTTT,CASRLSRGELFF
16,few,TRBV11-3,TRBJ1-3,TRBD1,TGTGCCAGCAGACCGGACAGGCCGTTCTCTGGAAACACCATATATTTT,CASRPDRPFSGNTIYF
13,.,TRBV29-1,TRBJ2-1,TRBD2,TGCAGCCTCGGGACTAGCGGGGACAATGAGCAGTTCTTC,CSLGTSGDNEQFF
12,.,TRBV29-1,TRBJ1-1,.,TGCAGCTCCGGGCTCCGGCGCACTGAAGCTTTCTTT,CSSGLRRTEAFF
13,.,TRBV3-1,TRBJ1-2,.,TGTGCCAGCAGCCACGGAGCAGGGACGGGCTACACCTTC,CASSHGAGTGYTF
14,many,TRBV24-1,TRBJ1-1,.,TGTGCCACCAGTGACCCTTCACGGAACACTGAAGCTTTCTTT,CATSDPSRNTEAFF
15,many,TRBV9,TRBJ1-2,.,TGTGCCAGCAGCGTAGGTAACGGGAGAAACTATGGCTACACCTTC,CASSVGNGRNYGYTF
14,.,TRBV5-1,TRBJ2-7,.,TGCGCCAGCAGCTTGGTTGGCCAGGGAGGCGAGCAGTACTTC,CASSLVGQGGEQYF
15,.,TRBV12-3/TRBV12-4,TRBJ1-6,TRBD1,TGTGCCAGCAGTTTGGGGACAGGGGGCAGGTCACCCCTCCACTTT,CASSLGTGGRSPLHF
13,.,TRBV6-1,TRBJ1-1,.,TGTGCCAGCAGAAAAACCGGCCCGACTGAAGCTTTCTTT,CASRKTGPTEAFF
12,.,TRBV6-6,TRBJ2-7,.,TGTGCCAGCAGTTACTCCGCGAGCGAGCAGTACTTC,CASSYSASEQYF
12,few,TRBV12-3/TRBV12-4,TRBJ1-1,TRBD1,TGTGCCAGCGGGGTCAGGGGGGGCGAGTCTTTCTTT,CASGVRGGESFF
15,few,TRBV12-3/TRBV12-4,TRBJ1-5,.,TGTGCTAGTGGTTTGTATGCCCAGGGCGGGCAGCCCCAGCATTTT,CASGLYAQGGQPQHF
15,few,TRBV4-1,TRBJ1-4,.,TGCGCCAGCAGCCAAGTGCCAGCAACTAATGAAAAACTGTTTTTT,CASSQVPATNEKLFF
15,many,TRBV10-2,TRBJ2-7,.,TGCGCCAGCAGTGAGTCCCTGGCTAGCGACTACGAGCAGTACTTC,CASSESLASDYEQYF
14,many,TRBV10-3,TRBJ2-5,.,TGTGCCATCAGTGACCCCGACAGGAAAGAGACCCAGTACTTC,CAISDPDRKETQYF
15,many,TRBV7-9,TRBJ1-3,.,TGTGCCAGCAGCCCTCGTCCCCGAGACGGAAACACCATATATTTT,CASSPRPRDGNTIYF
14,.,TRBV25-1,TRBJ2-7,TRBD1,TGTGCCAGCAGCACTTCCGGGACAGCTGAAAGGCAGTACTTC,CASSTSGTAERQYF
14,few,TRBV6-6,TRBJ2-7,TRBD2,TGTGCCAGCAGCTACTCCGGGACTAGCTACGAGCAGTACTTC,CASSYSGTSYEQYF
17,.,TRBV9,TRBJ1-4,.,TGTGCCAGCAGCCGAGACCCGTTGTGGGGAACTAATGAAAAACTGTTTTTT,CASSRDPLWGTNEKLFF
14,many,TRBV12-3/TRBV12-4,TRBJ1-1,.,TGTGCCAGCAGTTGGGGGGGGTTGAACACTGAAGCTTTCTTT,CASSWGGLNTEAFF
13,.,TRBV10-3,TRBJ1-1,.,TGTGCCATCAGTCTGACAGTGAACACTGAAGCTTTCTTT,CAISLTVNTEAFF
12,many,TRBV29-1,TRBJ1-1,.,TGCAGCGCCACTTTGGGTGGGACTGAAGCTTTCTTT,CSATLGGTEAFF
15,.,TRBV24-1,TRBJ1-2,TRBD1,TGTGCCACCAGTGACGAAACAGGGGCCCCCTATGGCTACACCTTC,CATSDETGAPYGYTF
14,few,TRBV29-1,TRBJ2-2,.,TGCAGCGTTAATTTCCAGGGAGACGCCGGGGAGCTGTTTTTT,CSVNFQGDAGELFF
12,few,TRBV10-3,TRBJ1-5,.,TGTGCCAGCTCCAGGGTCTGGCAGCCCCAGCATTTT,CASSRVWQPQHF
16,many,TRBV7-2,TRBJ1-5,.,TGTGCCAGCAGCTTAGGTGGCTGGTATGGCAATCAGCCCCAGCATTTT,CASSLGGWYGNQPQHF
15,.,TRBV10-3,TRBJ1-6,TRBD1,TGTGCCAGCAGCCCAGGGACAGCCAATAATTCACCCCTCCACTTT,CASSPGTANNSPLHF
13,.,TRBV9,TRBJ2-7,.,TGTGCCAGCAGCGTCGACGTCCCCTACGAGCAGTACTTC,CASSVDVPYEQYF
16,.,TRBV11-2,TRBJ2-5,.,TGTGCCAGCAGCTTTAACTCGGCAGGCGGAGGGGAGACCCAGTACTTC,CASSFNSAGGGETQYF
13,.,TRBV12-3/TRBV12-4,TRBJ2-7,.,TGTGCCAGCGCGACCGGGGGCGTCTACGAGCAGTACTTC,CASATGGVYEQYF
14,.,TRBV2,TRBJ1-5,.,TGTGCCAGCAGTTTAAGGTGGGCAGGTCAGCCCCAGCATTTT,CASSLRWAGQPQHF
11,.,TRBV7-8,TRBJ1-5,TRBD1,TGTGCTGACAGGGGGCGTCAGCCCCAGCATTTT,CADRGRQPQHF
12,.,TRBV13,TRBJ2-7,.,TGTGCCAGCAGCCTAAAAGTAGATGGGCAGTACTTC,CASSLKVDGQYF
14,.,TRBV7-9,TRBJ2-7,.,TGTGCCAGCACCCAGGGGGGTAGCGGGTACGAGCAGTACTTC,CASTQGGSGYEQYF
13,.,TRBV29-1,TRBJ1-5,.,TGCAGCGTGGTAGTAGGGCCGCATCAGCCCCAGCATTTT,CSVVVGPHQPQHF
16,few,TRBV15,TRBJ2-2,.,TGTGCCAGCACCAGGGGTCTAGCGCTTAACACCGGGGAGCTGTTTTTT,CASTRGLALNTGELFF
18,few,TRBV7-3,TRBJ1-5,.,TGTGCCAGCAGCTTATCAGGCAGGGGCGGATATAGCAATCAGCCCCAGCATTTT,CASSLSGRGGYSNQPQHF
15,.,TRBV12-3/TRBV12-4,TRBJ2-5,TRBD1,TGTGCCAGCAGTTTCGGGACAGGTCTCGAAGAGACCCAGTACTTC,CASSFGTGLEETQYF
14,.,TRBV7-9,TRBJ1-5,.,TGTGCCAGCAGCTTAGACCCGGCGTCCTCGACCCAGCATTTT,CASSLDPASSTQHF
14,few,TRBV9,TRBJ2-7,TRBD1,TGTGCCAGCAGTGACCGGACAGGGAAAAGCGAGCAGTACTTC,CASSDRTGKSEQYF
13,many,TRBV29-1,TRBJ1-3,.,TGCAGCGTTGAAATGGGGGCTGGAAACACCATATATTTT,CSVEMGAGNTIYF
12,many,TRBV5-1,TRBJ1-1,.,TGTGCCAGCAGCTGGGGGGACACTGAAGCTTTCTTT,CASSWGDTEAFF
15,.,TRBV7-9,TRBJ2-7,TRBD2,TGTGCCAGCAGCTTCGGGAGGAGGAGCTCCTACGAGCAGTACTTC,CASSFGRRSSYEQYF
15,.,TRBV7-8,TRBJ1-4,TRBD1,TGTGCCAGCAGCTCGTACAGGGGAGATCGCGAAAAACTGTTTTTT,CASSSYRGDREKLFF
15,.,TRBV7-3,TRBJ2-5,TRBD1,TGTGCCAGCAGCCAAGCGGGACAGGGTCGAGAGACCCAGTACTTC,CASSQAGQGRETQYF
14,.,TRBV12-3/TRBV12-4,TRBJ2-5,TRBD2,TGTGCCAGCAGATTGGCGGGGGTGCTTGAGACCCAGTACTTC,CASRLAGVLETQYF
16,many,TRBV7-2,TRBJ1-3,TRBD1,TGTGCCAGCAGCTTAGCGGGACAGGTCTCTGGAAACACCATATATTTT,CASSLAGQVSGNTIYF